This TCR beta chain was sequenced during a study of cytomegalovirus exposure and HLA in healthy donors. Study-wide results and limits: Cytomegalovirus association was assigned to around 150 TCR beta chains. In vitro experiments confirmed that three CMV-associated chains were specific for CMV antigens.

As to this clone: The antigen is unknown.

Trimming at V came to 4 bases and at J to 4 bases, leaving 10 bases not matched to a gene. CDR1 is SGDLS and CDR2 is YYNGEE in the germline V gene. The CDR3 runs 15 residues. Produced via immunoSEQ multiplex PCR; TCRdb's table is partial and in-frame only. The sample contains approximately 71,000 clones, 90% to 95% of which appear only once. Sequences were obtained from PBMCs. This sequence originates from a man in his late teens or twenties in good health and CMV-seronegative. This chain connects TRBV9 to TRBJ1-1; TRBD1 matches 7 bases. The CDR3 spells CASSPRQGRITEAFF. CDR3 nucleotides: TGTGCCAGCAGCCCTCGACAGGGACGAATCACTGAAGCTTTCTTT.